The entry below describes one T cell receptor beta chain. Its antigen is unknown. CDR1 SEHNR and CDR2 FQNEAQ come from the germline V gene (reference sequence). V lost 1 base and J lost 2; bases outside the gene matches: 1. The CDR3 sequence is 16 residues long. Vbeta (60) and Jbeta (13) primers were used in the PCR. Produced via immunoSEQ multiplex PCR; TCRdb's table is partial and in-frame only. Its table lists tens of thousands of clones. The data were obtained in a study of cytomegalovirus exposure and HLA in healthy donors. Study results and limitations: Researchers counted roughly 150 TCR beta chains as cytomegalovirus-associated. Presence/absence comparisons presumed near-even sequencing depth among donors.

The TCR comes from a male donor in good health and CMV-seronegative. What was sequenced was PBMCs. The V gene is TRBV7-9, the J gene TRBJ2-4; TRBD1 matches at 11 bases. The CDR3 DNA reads TGTGCCAGCAGCTTAGGGGACAGGGGGTCCAAAAACATTCAGTACTTC. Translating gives CASSLGDRGSKNIQYF.